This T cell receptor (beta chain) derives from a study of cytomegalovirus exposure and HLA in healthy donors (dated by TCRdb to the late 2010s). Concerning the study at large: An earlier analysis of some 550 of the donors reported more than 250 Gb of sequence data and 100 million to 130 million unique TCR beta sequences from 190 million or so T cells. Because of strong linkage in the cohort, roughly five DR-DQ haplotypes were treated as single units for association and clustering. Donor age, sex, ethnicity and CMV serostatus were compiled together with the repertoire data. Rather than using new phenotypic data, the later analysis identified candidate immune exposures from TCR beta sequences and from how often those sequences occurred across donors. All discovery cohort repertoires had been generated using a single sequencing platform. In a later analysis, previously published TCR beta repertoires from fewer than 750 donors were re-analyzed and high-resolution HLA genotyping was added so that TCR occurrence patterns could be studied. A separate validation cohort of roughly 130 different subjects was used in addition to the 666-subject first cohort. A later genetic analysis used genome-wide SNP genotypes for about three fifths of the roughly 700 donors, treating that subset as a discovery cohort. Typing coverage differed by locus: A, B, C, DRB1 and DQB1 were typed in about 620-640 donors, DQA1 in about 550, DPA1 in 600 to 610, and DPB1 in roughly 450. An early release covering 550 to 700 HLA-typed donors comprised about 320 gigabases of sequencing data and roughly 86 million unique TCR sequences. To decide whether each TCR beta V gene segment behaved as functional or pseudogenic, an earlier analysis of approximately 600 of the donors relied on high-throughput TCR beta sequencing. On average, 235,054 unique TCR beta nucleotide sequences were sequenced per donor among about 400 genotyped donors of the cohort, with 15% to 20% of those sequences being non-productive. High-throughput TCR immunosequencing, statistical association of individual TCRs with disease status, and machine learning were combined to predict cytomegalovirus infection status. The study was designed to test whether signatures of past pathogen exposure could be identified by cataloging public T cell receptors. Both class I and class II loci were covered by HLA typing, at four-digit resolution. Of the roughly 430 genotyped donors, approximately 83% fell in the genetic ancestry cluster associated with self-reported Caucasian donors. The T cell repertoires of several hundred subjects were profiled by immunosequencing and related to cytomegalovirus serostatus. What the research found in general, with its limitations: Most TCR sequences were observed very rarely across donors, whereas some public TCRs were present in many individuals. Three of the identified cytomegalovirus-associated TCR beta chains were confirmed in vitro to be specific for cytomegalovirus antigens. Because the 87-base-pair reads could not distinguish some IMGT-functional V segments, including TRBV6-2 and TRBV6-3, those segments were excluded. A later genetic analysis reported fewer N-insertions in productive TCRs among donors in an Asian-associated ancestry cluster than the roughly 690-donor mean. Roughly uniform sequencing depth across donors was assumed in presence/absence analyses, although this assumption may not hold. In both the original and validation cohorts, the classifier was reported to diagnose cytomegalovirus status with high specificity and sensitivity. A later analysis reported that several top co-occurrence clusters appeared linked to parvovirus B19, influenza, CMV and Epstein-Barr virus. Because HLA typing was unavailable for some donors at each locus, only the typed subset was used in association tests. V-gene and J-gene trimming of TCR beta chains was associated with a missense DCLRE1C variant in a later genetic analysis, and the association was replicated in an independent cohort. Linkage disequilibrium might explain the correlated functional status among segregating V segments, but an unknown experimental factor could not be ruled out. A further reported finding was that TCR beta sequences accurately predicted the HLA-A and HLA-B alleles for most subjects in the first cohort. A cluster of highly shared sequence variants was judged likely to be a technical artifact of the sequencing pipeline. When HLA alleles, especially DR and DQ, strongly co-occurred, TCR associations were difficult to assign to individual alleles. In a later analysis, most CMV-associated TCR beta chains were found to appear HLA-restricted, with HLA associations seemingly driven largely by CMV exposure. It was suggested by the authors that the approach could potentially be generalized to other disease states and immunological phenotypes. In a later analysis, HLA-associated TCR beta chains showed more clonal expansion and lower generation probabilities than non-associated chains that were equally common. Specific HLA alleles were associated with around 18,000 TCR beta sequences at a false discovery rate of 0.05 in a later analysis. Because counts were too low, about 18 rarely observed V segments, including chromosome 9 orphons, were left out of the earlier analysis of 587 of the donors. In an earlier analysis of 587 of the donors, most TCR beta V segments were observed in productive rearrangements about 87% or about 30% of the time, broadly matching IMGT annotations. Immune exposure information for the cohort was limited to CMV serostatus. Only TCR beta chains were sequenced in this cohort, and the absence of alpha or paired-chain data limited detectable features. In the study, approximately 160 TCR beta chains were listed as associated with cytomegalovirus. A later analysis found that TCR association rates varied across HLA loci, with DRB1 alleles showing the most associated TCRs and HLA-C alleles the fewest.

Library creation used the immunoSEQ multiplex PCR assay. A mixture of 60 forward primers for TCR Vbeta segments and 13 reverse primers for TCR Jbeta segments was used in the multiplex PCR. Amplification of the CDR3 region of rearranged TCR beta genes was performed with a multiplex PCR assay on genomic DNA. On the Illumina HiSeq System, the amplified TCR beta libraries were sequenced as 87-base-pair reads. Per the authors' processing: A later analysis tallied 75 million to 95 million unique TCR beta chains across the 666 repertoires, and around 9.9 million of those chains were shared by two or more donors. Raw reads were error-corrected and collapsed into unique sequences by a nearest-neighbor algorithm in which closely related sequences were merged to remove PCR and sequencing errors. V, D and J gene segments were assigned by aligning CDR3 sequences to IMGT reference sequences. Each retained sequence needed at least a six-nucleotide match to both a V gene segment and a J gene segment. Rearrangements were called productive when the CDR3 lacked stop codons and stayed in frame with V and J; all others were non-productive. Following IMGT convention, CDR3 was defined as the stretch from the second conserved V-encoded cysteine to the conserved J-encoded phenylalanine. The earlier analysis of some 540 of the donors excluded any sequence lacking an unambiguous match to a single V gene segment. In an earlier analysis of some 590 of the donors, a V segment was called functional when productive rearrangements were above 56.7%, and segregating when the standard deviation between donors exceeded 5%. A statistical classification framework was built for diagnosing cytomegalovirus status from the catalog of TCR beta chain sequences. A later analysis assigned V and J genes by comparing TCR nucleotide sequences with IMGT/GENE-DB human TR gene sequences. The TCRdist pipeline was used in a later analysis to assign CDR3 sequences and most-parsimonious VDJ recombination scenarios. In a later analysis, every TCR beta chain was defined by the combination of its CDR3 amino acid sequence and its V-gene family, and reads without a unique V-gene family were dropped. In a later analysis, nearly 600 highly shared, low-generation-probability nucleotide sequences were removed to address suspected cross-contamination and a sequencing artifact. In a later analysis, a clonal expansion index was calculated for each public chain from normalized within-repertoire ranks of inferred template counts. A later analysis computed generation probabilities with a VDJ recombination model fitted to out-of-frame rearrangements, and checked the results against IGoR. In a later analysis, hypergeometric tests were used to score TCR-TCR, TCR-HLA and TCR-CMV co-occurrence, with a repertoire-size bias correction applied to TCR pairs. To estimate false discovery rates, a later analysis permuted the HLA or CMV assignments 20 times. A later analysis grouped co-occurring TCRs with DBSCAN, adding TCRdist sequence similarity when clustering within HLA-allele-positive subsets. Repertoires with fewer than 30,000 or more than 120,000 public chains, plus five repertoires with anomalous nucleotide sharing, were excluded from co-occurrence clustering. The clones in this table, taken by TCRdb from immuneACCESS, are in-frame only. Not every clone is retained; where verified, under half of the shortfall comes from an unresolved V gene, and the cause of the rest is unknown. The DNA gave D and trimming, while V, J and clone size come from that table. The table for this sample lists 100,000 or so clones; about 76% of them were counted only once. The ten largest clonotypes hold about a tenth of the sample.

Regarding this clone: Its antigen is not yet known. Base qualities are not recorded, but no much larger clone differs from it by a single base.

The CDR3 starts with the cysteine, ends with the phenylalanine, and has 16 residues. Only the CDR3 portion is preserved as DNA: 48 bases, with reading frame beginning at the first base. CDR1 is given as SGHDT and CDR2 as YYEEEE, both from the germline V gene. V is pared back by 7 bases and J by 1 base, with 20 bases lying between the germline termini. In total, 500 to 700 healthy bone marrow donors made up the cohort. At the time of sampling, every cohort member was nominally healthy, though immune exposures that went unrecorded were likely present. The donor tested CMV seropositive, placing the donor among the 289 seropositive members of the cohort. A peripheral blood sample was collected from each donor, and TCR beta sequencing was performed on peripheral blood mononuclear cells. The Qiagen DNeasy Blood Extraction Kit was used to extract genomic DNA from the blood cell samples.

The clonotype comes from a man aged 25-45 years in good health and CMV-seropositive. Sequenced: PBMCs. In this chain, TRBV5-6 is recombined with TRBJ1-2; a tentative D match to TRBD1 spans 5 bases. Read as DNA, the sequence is TGTGCCAGCGCGCGGGAGACAGCCTTGAGTAACTATGGCTACACCTTC. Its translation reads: CASARETALSNYGYTF.